Below, 10 T cell receptor beta chains from the same sample are listed, as sequenced in a study of blood T cell repertoires in COVID-19. The assay was immunoSEQ multiplex PCR, and TCRdb's table has in-frame clones only and misses some. There are about 73,000 clones in the sample; roughly 89% occur only once, and approximately 10% lies in the top ten. The sample consisted of peripheral blood. These receptors all come from an elderly man with acute or convalescent COVID-19.

This chain joins TRBV13 and TRBJ2-1; 8 bases agree with TRBD2. There are 18 residues in the CDR3. Germline values: CDR1 PRHDT, CDR2 FYEKMQ (reference sequence). After removal of 5 bases from V and 3 bases from J, the junction contained 15 bases not matched to a gene. This CDR3 reads CASSRDGLASGGYNEQFF. The CDR3 region has the DNA TGTGCCAGCAGCAGAGACGGACTAGCATCCGGTGGCTACAATGAGCAGTTCTTC.

The rearrangement joins TRBV5-4 to TRBJ1-2; tentatively, D is TRBD1 (6 bases). V dropped 1 base and J dropped 1 base, with 17 bases sitting between them. This CDR3 comprises 17 residues. The germline V gene has CDR1 SGHNT and CDR2 YYREEE (reference sequence). CDR3 sequence (DNA): TGTGCCAGCAGCTTGCCGACCGGGACATCAGATAACTATGGCTACACCTTC. Protein product: CASSLPTGTSDNYGYTF. The full variable domain, with the rest looked up from reference TRBV5-4 and TRBJ1-2, is ETGVTQSPTHLIKTRGQQVTLRCSSQSGHNTVSWYQQALGQGPQFIFQYYREEENGRGNFPPRFSGLQFPNYSSELNVNALELDDSALYLCASSLPTGTSDNYGYTFGSGTRLTVV.

The rearrangement uses TRBV7-7 and TRBJ2-5, with D unresolved. The CDR3 is 14 amino acids. The V gene lost 1 base and the J gene lost 0 bases, with 6 bases spanning the gap. Germline V gives CDR1 SSHAT, CDR2 FNYEAQ (reference sequence). Here the CDR3 DNA reads TGTGCCAGCAGCTTAGGTCCTTACCAAGAGACCCAGTACTTC. Translation gives CASSLGPYQETQYF.

The chain combines TRBV2 with TRBJ1-1; tentatively, D is TRBD1 (6 bases). The CDR3 extends over 14 amino acids. V lost 6 bases and J 0 bases, leaving 11 bases between the germline ends. Per germline, CDR1 SNHLY and CDR2 FYNNEI. The CDR3 reads CASSGQRMNTEAFF. CDR3 nucleotides: TGTGCCAGCAGCGGACAGAGAATGAACACTGAAGCTTTCTTT.

In this sample, this clone turned up a few times. The rearrangement joins TRBV7-2 to TRBJ2-2, with TRBD2 identical over 7 bases. V was pared by 0 bases and J by 6 bases, with 13 bases of the junction left unmatched. Germline lookup yields CDR1 SGHTA and CDR2 FQGNSA. CDR3 length: 18 residues. Here the CDR3 DNA reads TGTGCCAGCAGCTTAGCCGCGATAGGACTAGTTTTTTCCGGGGAGCTGTTTTTT. Translated: CASSLAAIGLVFSGELFF.

Here the CDR3 reads CASTAGSTNEKLFF. For the CDR3, the DNA is TGTGCCAGCACGGCGGGGTCAACTAATGAAAAACTGTTTTTT. The chain joins TRBV11-2 to TRBJ1-4; no clear D gene. Trimming removed 7 bases at V and 0 bases at J, with 9 bases between. The CDR3 covers 14 residues. CDR1 and CDR2 (germline): SGHAT, FQNNGV.

The rearrangement uses TRBV7-3 and TRBJ2-1; maybe TRBD2 (6 bases). Trimming pared 6 bases from V and 4 bases from J, leaving 16 bases between. The CDR3 contains 15 residues. The germline V gene has CDR1 SGHTA and CDR2 FQGTGA. The CDR3 protein is CASSSGESTYNEQFF. CDR3 in DNA: TGTGCCAGCAGTTCGGGGGAGAGCACTTACAATGAGCAGTTCTTC.

J is TRBJ1-2 and V is TRBV7-9; TRBD1 aligns across 7 bases. Germline CDR1 SEHNR, CDR2 FQNEAQ (reference sequence). J gave up 7 bases and V 2 bases, and 13 bases lay outside the gene matches. The CDR3 totals 16 residues. CDR3 bases: TGTGCCAGCAGCTTAAGTTCCAGGGGGGACCCGCCTGGCTACACCTTC. It codes for CASSLSSRGDPPGYTF.

The V and J genes are TRBV6-5 and TRBJ1-2; tentative D call: TRBD1 (5 bases). The V end lost 6 bases, the J end lost 2 bases, and 10 bases lay between the germline ends. The CDR3 sequence is 13 residues long. Germline CDR1 reads MNHEY; CDR2 reads SVGAGI. The CDR3 loop reads CASSPRQNYGYTF. The CDR3 region has the DNA TGTGCCAGCAGCCCCCGACAGAACTATGGCTACACCTTC.

V usage is TRBV4-1 and J usage is TRBJ1-6; D remains unclear. Between the trimmed V and J ends, which lost 3 bases and 8 bases, there was a span of 17 bases. The length of the CDR3 is 16 residues. Per germline, CDR1 MGHRA and CDR2 YSYEKL. The CDR3 region is CASSQPLAARYSPLHF. DNA of the CDR3: TGCGCCAGCAGCCAGCCTCTAGCGGCCCGATATTCACCCCTCCACTTT.